Listed below are T cell receptor beta chains from one sample, sequenced in a study of technical replicates of blood from a handful of donors. Measured with immunoSEQ multiplex PCR; TCRdb has only the in-frame clones, and not every one. Of just over 8,000 clones listed, 90% were seen once; the top ten hold about 12%. Material for sequencing was PBMCs. These TCRs come from a human donor in good health. Each CDR3 is given with its conserved first and last residue. The order of the fields is clone size, J gene, V gene, D gene, CDR3 protein, CDR3 DNA. The D gene is left open where the match is weak. Clone size, where shown, is once, few, many, or a class for clones that have expanded.

size: NA; J: TRBJ2-7; V: TRBV5-1; D: NA; CDR3: CASSLAQGPYEQYF; DNA: TGCGCCAGCAGCTTGGCGCAGGGTCCCTACGAGCAGTACTTC
size: NA; J: TRBJ2-2; V: TRBV6-5; D: NA; CDR3: CASKPEIHTGELFF; DNA: TGTGCCAGCAAACCAGAAATTCACACCGGGGAGCTGTTTTTT
size: NA; J: TRBJ2-7; V: TRBV28; D: NA; CDR3: CASSSGQSYEQYF; DNA: TGTGCCAGCAGTTCAGGACAGTCCTACGAGCAGTACTTC
size: NA; J: TRBJ1-2; V: TRBV28; D: TRBD1; CDR3: CASSSGQAVYGYTF; DNA: TGTGCCAGCAGTTCAGGACAGGCGGTATATGGCTACACCTTC
size: NA; J: TRBJ1-2; V: TRBV6-1; D: TRBD1; CDR3: CASIEGGQVNYGYTF; DNA: TGTGCCAGCATCGAGGGAGGACAGGTCAACTATGGCTACACCTTC
size: NA; J: TRBJ2-7; V: TRBV10-1; D: NA; CDR3: CASSESNSGYCYEQYF; DNA: TGCGCCAGCAGTGAGTCGAATAGCGGTTACTGCTACGAGCAGTACTTC
size: NA; J: TRBJ2-5; V: TRBV5-1; D: TRBD2; CDR3: CASSPGLAGGWEETQYF; DNA: TGCGCCAGCAGCCCCGGTCTAGCGGGAGGATGGGAAGAGACCCAGTACTTC
size: NA; J: TRBJ1-4; V: TRBV18; D: TRBD1; CDR3: CASSPRQGTNEKLFF; DNA: TGTGCCAGCTCGCCTAGACAGGGAACTAATGAAAAACTGTTTTTT
size: NA; J: TRBJ2-7; V: TRBV10-2; D: TRBD1; CDR3: CASSKGAPYEQYF; DNA: TGCGCCAGCAGTAAGGGGGCGCCCTACGAGCAGTACTTC
size: few; J: TRBJ2-2; V: TRBV21-1; D: NA; CDR3: CASPGMRDSTGELFF; DNA: TGTGCCAGCCCTGGGATGAGGGACAGTACCGGGGAGCTGTTTTTT
size: NA; J: TRBJ1-1; V: TRBV7-9; D: NA; CDR3: CASSSSRRGGVDTEAFF; DNA: TGTGCCAGCAGCTCTTCTAGGCGGGGCGGGGTTGACACTGAAGCTTTCTTT
size: NA; J: TRBJ1-1; V: TRBV9; D: NA; CDR3: CASSVGIYLNTEAFF; DNA: TGTGCCAGCAGCGTAGGCATCTACCTAAACACTGAAGCTTTCTTT
size: NA; J: TRBJ2-3; V: TRBV5-6; D: TRBD1; CDR3: CASSSRTGGPADTQYF; DNA: TGTGCCAGCAGCTCCCGGACAGGGGGTCCCGCAGATACGCAGTATTTT
size: NA; J: TRBJ1-1; V: TRBV7-9; D: NA; CDR3: CASSPQENTEAFF; DNA: TGTGCCAGCAGCCCCCAGGAGAACACTGAAGCTTTCTTT
size: once; J: TRBJ2-1; V: TRBV6-1; D: TRBD2; CDR3: CASSETASGNNEQFF; DNA: TGTGCCAGCAGTGAAACCGCTAGCGGGAACAATGAGCAGTTCTTC
size: NA; J: TRBJ1-5; V: TRBV10-3; D: NA; CDR3: CAISAARDQPQHF; DNA: TGTGCCATCAGTGCCGCGAGGGATCAGCCCCAGCATTTT
size: NA; J: TRBJ1-3; V: TRBV7-2; D: NA; CDR3: CASSLGAGSGNTIYF; DNA: TGTGCCAGCAGCTTGGGGGCCGGCTCTGGAAACACCATATATTTT
size: once; J: TRBJ1-5; V: TRBV19; D: TRBD1; CDR3: CASSMVGTGGNQPQHF; DNA: TGTGCCAGTAGTATGGTCGGGACAGGGGGCAATCAGCCCCAGCATTTT
size: NA; J: TRBJ2-5; V: TRBV10-2; D: TRBD1; CDR3: CATRQGAAETQYF; DNA: TGCGCCACCCGACAGGGGGCTGCAGAGACCCAGTACTTC
size: NA; J: TRBJ1-3; V: TRBV9; D: NA; CDR3: CASSVGTAFSGNTIYF; DNA: TGTGCCAGCAGCGTAGGGACAGCCTTCTCTGGAAACACCATATATTTT
size: once; J: TRBJ2-7; V: TRBV19; D: NA; CDR3: CASSIDPLGEQYF; DNA: TGTGCCAGTAGTATAGATCCTCTCGGCGAGCAGTACTTC
size: NA; J: TRBJ2-7; V: TRBV5-4; D: TRBD2; CDR3: CASSLLQLAGGGEQYF; DNA: TGTGCCAGCAGCCTTTTACAACTAGCGGGAGGCGGAGAGCAGTACTTC
size: once; J: TRBJ1-1; V: TRBV5-1; D: TRBD1; CDR3: CASSLARPPGQGVRTEAFF; DNA: TGCGCCAGCAGCTTGGCCAGGCCCCCGGGACAGGGGGTTAGGACTGAAGCTTTCTTT
size: NA; J: TRBJ2-3; V: TRBV27; D: NA; CDR3: CASRVQGGTDTQYF; DNA: TGTGCCAGCAGGGTACAGGGCGGCACAGATACGCAGTATTTT
size: NA; J: TRBJ2-7; V: TRBV10-3; D: TRBD2; CDR3: CAISEGGVGSSYEQYF; DNA: TGTGCCATCAGTGAGGGGGGGGTGGGAAGCTCCTACGAGCAGTACTTC
size: once; J: TRBJ1-5; V: TRBV4-2; D: NA; CDR3: CASSPGREDQPQHF; DNA: TGTGCCAGCAGCCCTGGCAGGGAGGACCAGCCCCAGCATTTT
size: NA; J: TRBJ2-2; V: TRBV29-1; D: NA; CDR3: CSVEVPGDTGELFF; DNA: TGCAGCGTTGAAGTACCAGGGGACACCGGGGAGCTGTTTTTT
size: NA; J: TRBJ2-1; V: TRBV29-1; D: TRBD2; CDR3: CSVEFASSGRAGEQFF; DNA: TGCAGCGTTGAATTCGCGTCTAGCGGGAGGGCGGGTGAGCAGTTCTTC
size: NA; J: TRBJ2-5; V: TRBV6-5; D: TRBD1; CDR3: CASSYQPQGAGETQYF; DNA: TGTGCCAGCAGTTACCAACCGCAGGGGGCAGGGGAGACCCAGTACTTC
size: NA; J: TRBJ2-6; V: TRBV7-2; D: NA; CDR3: CASSLSYSGANVLTF; DNA: TGTGCCAGCAGCTTATCCTACTCTGGGGCCAACGTCCTGACTTTC
size: NA; J: TRBJ1-5; V: TRBV19; D: TRBD1; CDR3: CASSLGTGALSQHF; DNA: TGTGCCAGTAGTTTAGGGACAGGGGCCCTATCCCAGCATTTT
size: NA; J: TRBJ1-2; V: TRBV11-2; D: NA; CDR3: CASSLDQGSYGYTF; DNA: TGTGCCAGCAGCTTAGATCAGGGCTCCTATGGCTACACCTTC
size: NA; J: TRBJ2-3; V: TRBV9; D: TRBD2; CDR3: CASSVGPRGSRADTQYF; DNA: TGTGCCAGCAGCGTAGGACCCCGCGGGAGCAGGGCAGATACGCAGTATTTT
size: once; J: TRBJ1-1; V: TRBV6-5; D: NA; CDR3: CASSYTEAGPAFF; DNA: TGTGCCAGCAGTTACACAGAGGCGGGGCCCGCTTTCTTT
size: NA; J: TRBJ2-3; V: TRBV2; D: NA; CDR3: CASRSTLGDTQYF; DNA: TGTGCCAGCAGGTCCACCCTGGGCGATACGCAGTATTTT
size: NA; J: TRBJ2-7; V: TRBV7-9; D: TRBD2; CDR3: CASSPDWAGVEQYF; DNA: TGTGCCAGCAGCCCGGACTGGGCGGGAGTCGAGCAGTACTTC
size: once; J: TRBJ2-7; V: TRBV7-6; D: TRBD1; CDR3: CASSSIGTGINEQYF; DNA: TGTGCCAGCAGTTCTATCGGGACAGGGATAAACGAGCAGTACTTC
size: NA; J: TRBJ2-4; V: TRBV4-1; D: TRBD1; CDR3: CASSQIEAVGTGDINIQYF; DNA: TGCGCCAGCAGCCAAATCGAGGCTGTGGGTACAGGGGATATAAACATTCAGTACTTC
size: NA; J: TRBJ1-1; V: TRBV7-9; D: TRBD1; CDR3: CASSKPDRATEAFF; DNA: TGTGCCAGCAGCAAACCGGACAGGGCCACTGAAGCTTTCTTT
size: NA; J: TRBJ2-1; V: TRBV10-2; D: NA; CDR3: CASSEWIVAGEQFF; DNA: TGCGCCAGCAGTGAATGGATAGTTGCGGGTGAGCAGTTCTTC
size: NA; J: TRBJ2-4; V: TRBV7-2; D: TRBD1; CDR3: CASRTGVAKNIQYF; DNA: TGTGCCAGCAGGACAGGGGTAGCCAAAAACATTCAGTACTTC